Sequencing of this T cell receptor beta chain was carried out in a study of OX40 agonist ivuxolimab in advanced cancers. Across the study: From about 20 to 79 years was the age range, with a mean of around 57 years, and around 80% were male. Regarding the study as a whole: CD4+ and CD8+ blood T cells expanded clonally by week 6 at 0.1 to 3.0 mg/kg.

With regard to this clone: No antigen is known for it.

The assay was immunoSEQ multiplex PCR, and TCRdb's table has in-frame clones only and misses some. The repertoire holds about 110,000 clones, with under 95% as singletons. Germline V gene lookup returns CDR1 SGHAT and CDR2 FQNNGV. Trimming took 0 bases from V and 1 from J, leaving 18 bases between them. CDR3 size: 19 residues. This TCR came from an adult with an advanced solid tumor such as melanoma, head and neck, liver or kidney cancer. Sequencing used CD4+ or CD8+ T cells sorted from blood, obtained in a trial of the OX40 agonist ivuxolimab. The V call is TRBV11-2, the J call TRBJ2-2; the D gene is possibly TRBD1 (6 bases). The CDR3 sequence: CASSLDSTGFQENTGELFF. The CDR3 bases are TGTGCCAGCAGCTTAGATTCTACAGGGTTTCAAGAGAACACCGGGGAGCTGTTTTTT.